This T cell receptor (beta chain) stems from a study of T cells in Graves' hyperthyroidism and ophthalmopathy (dated by TCRdb to 2018 to 2020). Concerning the study at large: Peripheral blood was sampled at the time of initial diagnosis, prior to any treatment. Whether ophthalmopathy could be predicted prospectively was tested in an independent validation cohort made up of 18 to 20 hyperthyroidism patients plus 17 patients who later progressed to ophthalmopathy. Following sampling, methimazole starting at 30 mg daily was given to hyperthyroidism patients, and high-dose intravenous methylprednisolone was given to ophthalmopathy patients. To identify TCR V-J signatures that set the groups apart, the researchers used a discovery cohort of 90 to 100 patients, made up of 43 with Graves' ophthalmopathy and around 58 with stable Graves' hyperthyroidism. In addition, the study compared T-cell repertoires in thyroid tissue and in blood from roughly six Graves' hyperthyroidism patients. For training and testing, the 80 to 100 patients in the discovery cohort were randomly divided in a 7:3 ratio. TCR Vbeta CDR3 sequencing of around 130 peripheral blood samples (43 ophthalmopathy, 75 to 85 hyperthyroidism and approximately 17 progressor patients) is reported in the paper. The paper's findings and limits, for the study overall: Most expanded thyroid clonotypes (frequency above 0.001) were also detected in blood, a finding suggesting that blood repertoires may reflect thyroid immune responses. In validation, the model predicted progression to ophthalmopathy with approximately 71% sensitivity and approximately 78% specificity, a median of 6.5 months before onset. No statistical method was used to fix the sample size in advance, and group allocation was not hidden from the investigators. A model built on a 13 V-J signature distinguished ophthalmopathy from stable hyperthyroidism, reaching roughly 88% sensitivity and around 81% specificity in cross-validation and 80%/75% in testing.

TCR beta CDR3 regions were amplified from RNA transcripts. The first round of RT-PCR for the TCR CDR3 was performed with the HTBI primer set and the Qiagen OneStep RT-PCR kit. Libraries were constructed in a second round of multiplex PCR, after which size selection and purification were carried out. Sequencing of the libraries was done on an Illumina HiSeq2000 using paired-end 100 bp reads. On the study's bioinformatics: SOAPnuke was used to process the raw data, with reads discarded if the reads contained adapters or uncalled bases, had a mean Phred below 15, or lacked an exact constant-primer or identifier match. COPE v1.2.5 was used to merge the high-quality paired reads, and each unique nucleotide sequence was defined as a clonotype. MiTCR v1.1 was used to align the clonotypes against IMGT TRBV, TRBD and TRBJ reference segments. Only V-J combinations with frequency above 0.0001, covering about 99% of repertoires, were analysed. The TCS score was defined as the ratio of F50 (clonal expansion) to E x V (chaos), calculated using BLOSUM62-based TCRdist between CDR3 peptides within each V-J. Welch's t-statistics and random forest reduced roughly 530 V-J features to 13, which were used in a naive Bayes classifier (R e1071). TCRdb ran its own pipeline on the public reads, namely fastp trimming at Q25 and MiXCR clone calling, and kept in-frame beta chains. One record per CDR3 amino acid sequence lists the most common genes and DNA. TCRdb assigned the V and J calls; the authors' analysis was not used. This sample holds hundreds of thousands of distinct CDR3 sequences; nearly 20% were observed only once. The ten largest clones take up 47% of the sample.

According to the germline V gene, CDR1 reads KGHSH and CDR2 reads LQKENI. The CDR3 starts with the cysteine, ends with the phenylalanine, and has 17 residues. This entry keeps only the CDR3 DNA: 51 bases, framed from base 1. The V end loses 1 base and the J end loses 0 bases, and a stretch of 14 bases separates them. In the ophthalmopathy patients, disease was moderately to severely active, with a Clinical Activity Score of 3 or more, a NOSPECS grade of 4 or more, and a duration of less than 3 months. Exclusion was applied to patients with uncontrolled infections, other autoimmune diseases, pregnancy or lactation. Diagnoses were established on the basis of clinical symptoms, serum thyroxine and TRAb, thyroid ultrasound, and orbital computed tomography. Ficoll-Paque density gradient centrifugation was used to isolate PBMCs from 9.5 to 10 ml of fresh peripheral blood. Trizol reagent was used to extract total RNA, and RNA quality was then checked on an Agilent 2100 Bioanalyzer.

The sample holds many counts of this clonotype. Which antigen it targets is not known. The record has no base qualities; no much larger clone is one base away. This clonotype originated in a man aged 40-55 years with Graves' ophthalmopathy. Recombination linked TRBV18 to TRBJ2-3, with the D gene too uncertain to name. Sequencing was performed on blood. In nucleotide form, the sequence is TGTGCCAGCTCACCACAAGCTGCGACAACTAGCACAGATACGCAGTATTTT. The encoded protein is CASSPQAATTSTDTQYF.